This T cell receptor (beta chain) was found in a study of blood T cell repertoires in COVID-19. Profiling relied on immunoSEQ multiplex PCR, and the TCRdb table lists in-frame clones only, not all of them. The sample lists approximately 79,000 clones; over 80% were seen once. Trimming pared 7 bases from V and 9 bases from J, leaving 16 bases between. The CDR3 runs to 13 residues. Germline V gives CDR1 LNHDA, CDR2 SQIVND (reference sequence). The clonotype was recovered from a man aged 45-60 years with COVID-19, enrolled during active disease. Sequencing was carried out using peripheral blood. V usage is TRBV19 and J usage is TRBJ2-1; D gene unclear. The CDR3 protein is CASTLSRRSEQFF. For the CDR3, the DNA is TGTGCCAGTACCTTGTCCAGACGGAGTGAGCAGTTCTTC.